This TCR beta chain was documented in a study of beta chain features in type 1 diabetes. About the study: Patients were similar to healthy donors in age and gender (as well as in cell yields). Findings and caveats of the study: Patients' naive, central memory and Treg TCRB repertoires seemed closer to one another than those of healthy donors.

The study reverse transcribed the entire isolated RNA, so it sequenced expressed TCRB transcripts. Method: immunoSEQ multiplex PCR; TCRdb's copy keeps in-frame clones and lacks some. The sample carries about 470,000 clones, 30% recorded once. A note on this clone: The antigen remains unidentified.

Germline V lookup: CDR1 LGHNA, CDR2 YSLEER. The CDR3 consists of 16 residues. V shed 0 bases and J 11 bases; nucleotides not matched to a gene: 7. Using CD45RO/CCR7/CD25/CD127/CD95/CD27, CD4+ naive, central memory, regulatory and stem cell-like memory cells were sorted. The source of this sequence is a man aged 18-30 years in good health. The chain combines TRBV4-3 with TRBJ1-4; TRBD1 aligns across 12 bases. The specimen sequenced was naive CD4+ T cells from blood. The CDR3 coding sequence is TGCGCCAGCAGCCAAGATCTCTGGGACAGGGGGCGTAAACTGTTTTTT. Protein product: CASSQDLWDRGRKLFF.